Reported below is one T cell receptor beta chain. The antigen is not known. Sequencing templates came from extracted RNA that was reverse transcribed into cDNA. Using immunoSEQ multiplex PCR, the repertoire was profiled, and TCRdb retains in-frame clones only, with some absent. The sample has under 65,000 clones, roughly 45% seen once. Obtained from alopecia areata patients were lesional scalp punch biopsies along with peripheral blood. PBMCs served as the source from which CD4+ and CD8+ T cells were sorted. CDR1 is SGHRS and CDR2 is YFSETQ in the germline V gene. The CDR3 covers 13 residues. The J segment lost 3 bases and the V segment lost 9 bases, leaving 7 bases of the junction unmatched. This record comes from a study of CD8+ T cells in alopecia areata. Whole-study results and caveats: Higher clonality and more expanded CD8+ clones appeared in lesional than normal scalp.

The TCR sequence derives from a human donor with alopecia areata. This chain joins TRBV5-1 and TRBJ1-1; 8 nucleotides line up with TRBD1. The sequenced sample consisted of NKG2D-low CD8+ T cells sorted from blood. CDR3 loop: CATMTGDDTEAFF. The DNA of the CDR3 is TGCGCCACCATGACAGGGGATGACACTGAAGCTTTCTTT.